These 3 T cell receptor beta chains originate from one sample sequenced in a study of PD-L1 blockade in urothelial cancer. The protocol was immunoSEQ multiplex PCR, while the TCRdb copy is restricted to in-frame clones and leaves out a portion. The sample lists about 95,000 clones, roughly 87% seen once, with roughly 2% in the top ten. Time point defined: pretreatment peripheral blood. Here the sequenced sample was PBMCs, taken around atezolizumab (anti-PD-L1) treatment. The receptors originated from a man aged 55 to 70 with urothelial cancer.

The CDR3 DNA reads TGTGCCAGCTCACAGGGGAGTACTAGCGGCAAAGAGACCCAGTACTTC. This translates into CASSQGSTSGKETQYF. The chain carries TRBV18 and TRBJ2-5; 8 bases are a match to TRBD2. V was clipped by 4 bases and J by 3 bases; unmatched bases: 10. CDR3 size: 16 residues. From germline, CDR1 is KGHSH and CDR2 LQKENI.

The chain carries TRBV28 and TRBJ1-5, with D perhaps matching TRBD1 (5 bases). CDR3 length: 16 residues. Trimming took off 2 bases at V and 0 bases at J, with 11 bases between the two ends. From germline, CDR1 is MDHEN and CDR2 SYDVKM. This CDR3 is CASSLPDSNSNQPQHF. As DNA, the CDR3 is TGTGCCAGCAGTTTACCCGACAGCAATAGCAATCAGCCCCAGCATTTT.

The rearrangement links TRBV6-6 to TRBJ2-7; D is possibly TRBD1 (6 bases). Germline V lookup: CDR1 MNHNY, CDR2 SVGAGI (reference sequence). Trimming shortened V by 0 bases and J by 3 bases, and 12 bases separated the two germline ends. The CDR3 is 15 residues long. CDR3 in DNA: TGTGCCAGCAGTTACTCCGGACAGAGAAACTACGAGCAGTACTTC. Protein sequence: CASSYSGQRNYEQYF.